This T cell receptor (beta chain) was obtained from a study of T cell repertoires in cytomegalovirus infection. Whole-study context: Public TCR beta signatures marked donors with CMV infection and the matching HLA.

MiXCR was run by TCRdb on the reads, yielding one entry per CDR3 protein. Of roughly 570,000 distinct CDR3 sequences listed, over 35% are singletons. General study points: What dominated the ex vivo response were HLA-C-restricted CMV-specific TCR beta clonotypes.

The germline CDR1 and CDR2 sequences are SGHTA and FQGNSA. V was clipped by 1 base and J by 1 base, with 10 bases between them. The CDR3 sequence is 15 residues long. In this sample, this clonotype turned up a few times. The antigen remains unidentified. The source is a human donor in good health (CMV status not recorded). Some clones in this sample may be carry-over from other donors' samples. The sample was cultured PBMCs, taken from culture after CMV antigen stimulation. V usage is TRBV7-2 and J usage is TRBJ1-1; a possible D gene is TRBD1 (6 bases). For the CDR3, the DNA is TGTGCCAGCAGCTTAGTAGCAGGGGCGAACACTGAAGCTTTCTTT. Its translation: CASSLVAGANTEAFF.